Listed below are T cell receptor beta chains from one sample, sequenced in a study of blood T cell repertoires in COVID-19. Method: immunoSEQ multiplex PCR; TCRdb's copy keeps in-frame clones and lacks some. The sample carries about 310,000 clones, about 87% recorded once. The specimen sequenced was peripheral blood. These receptors were taken from a woman aged 45-60 years who had recovered from COVID-19. Each CDR3 is given with its conserved first and last residue. The order of the fields is clone size, J gene, D gene, V gene, CDR3 protein, CDR3 DNA. D genes are given only for firm matches. A row's size may be missing; if present it is once, few, many or a size class.

. TRBJ1-1 TRBD1 TRBV27 CASKRTGGLNTEAFF TGTGCCAGCAAAAGGACAGGGGGATTGAACACTGAAGCTTTCTTT
. TRBJ2-3 . TRBV18 CASSPPNTDTQYF TGTGCCAGCTCACCACCCAACACAGATACGCAGTATTTT
. TRBJ2-3 . TRBV14 CASSPLGWGPVDTQYF TGTGCCAGCAGCCCCCTTGGTTGGGGGCCCGTAGATACGCAGTATTTT
. TRBJ1-5 . TRBV3-1/TRBV3-2 CASSQGPGGSRNQPQHF TGTGCCAGCAGCCAAGGTCCGGGGGGCTCGCGCAATCAGCCCCAGCATTTT
. TRBJ1-2 TRBD1 TRBV5-5 CASSRGQGALANYGYTF TGTGCCAGCAGCAGGGGACAGGGGGCATTGGCTAACTATGGCTACACCTTC
. TRBJ2-6 . TRBV18 CASSQTSDIAGANVLTF TGTGCCAGCTCACAGACCTCGGACATCGCCGGGGCCAACGTCCTGACTTTC
. TRBJ1-1 . TRBV19 CASSQQGTGTEAFF TGTGCCAGTAGTCAACAGGGAACCGGCACTGAAGCTTTCTTT
. TRBJ1-3 . TRBV19 CASSISGLARGGNTIYF TGTGCCAGTAGTATCTCCGGACTGGCTAGAGGCGGAAACACCATATATTTT
. TRBJ1-2 . TRBV28 CASSLPGYGYTF TGTGCCAGCAGTTTACCGGGGTATGGCTACACCTTC
. TRBJ2-7 TRBD1 TRBV29-1 CSVLGDSSYEQYF TGCAGCGTTTTAGGGGACAGCTCCTACGAGCAGTACTTC
. TRBJ1-6 TRBD1 TRBV18 CASSPRNSRTGENSPLHF TGTGCCAGCTCACCACGTAACAGTCGGACAGGGGAAAATTCACCCCTCCACTTT
. TRBJ1-2 . TRBV7-9 CASSLAVAGSDGYTF TGTGCCAGCAGCTTAGCGGTTGCGGGCTCGGATGGCTACACCTTC
. TRBJ1-2 . TRBV6-1 CASSEARGAGGYTF TGTGCCAGCAGTGAAGCGCGGGGGGCAGGCGGCTACACCTTC
. TRBJ1-2 TRBD1 TRBV28 CASKTPAGGYGYTF TGTGCCAGTAAAACCCCGGCAGGGGGCTATGGCTACACCTTC
. TRBJ2-1 TRBD2 TRBV11-2 CASSLRSGSGRLINEQFF TGTGCCAGCAGCTTAAGGAGTGGTAGCGGGAGACTGATAAATGAGCAGTTCTTC
. TRBJ1-1 TRBD1 TRBV5-6 CASSTWDRQNTEAFF TGTGCCAGCAGCACCTGGGACAGACAGAACACTGAAGCTTTCTTT
. TRBJ1-5 . TRBV7-2 CASSLLRDLQPQHF TGTGCCAGCAGCTTATTACGGGATCTTCAGCCCCAGCATTTT
once TRBJ2-6 . TRBV19 CASSYGGLPPGANVLTF TGTGCCAGCAGTTACGGGGGGCTCCCACCTGGGGCCAACGTCCTGACTTTC
. TRBJ2-1 TRBD1 TRBV28 CASIPSSGTGGNEQFF TGTGCCAGCATCCCTTCATCCGGGACAGGGGGAAATGAGCAGTTCTTC
. TRBJ1-2 . TRBV3-1/TRBV3-2 CASSDPGRAMWYTF TGTGCCAGCAGCGACCCGGGGAGGGCCATGTGGTACACCTTC
. TRBJ2-2 TRBD2 TRBV4-3 CASSQERGANGELFF TGCGCCAGCAGCCAAGAGCGGGGGGCTAACGGGGAGCTGTTTTTT
. TRBJ1-5 . TRBV28 CAIRLEVNQPQHF TGTGCCATCCGTCTGGAGGTCAATCAGCCCCAGCATTTT
few TRBJ2-1 TRBD2 TRBV7-3 CASRLADNNEQFF TGTGCCAGCAGACTAGCGGACAACAATGAGCAGTTCTTC
. TRBJ2-3 TRBD1 TRBV19 CASSRGQVGADTQYF TGTGCCAGTAGTAGGGGACAGGTGGGGGCAGATACGCAGTATTTT
once TRBJ1-5 . TRBV5-5 CASSLGQTSNQPQHF TGTGCCAGCAGCTTGGGACAGACTAGCAATCAGCCCCAGCATTTT
. TRBJ2-7 . TRBV28 CASNPHGQGGSYEQYF TGTGCCAGCAACCCGCATGGGCAGGGTGGCTCCTACGAGCAGTACTTC
. TRBJ1-1 . TRBV11-3 CASSEDSLNTEAFF TGTGCCAGCAGCGAAGACAGCCTGAACACTGAAGCTTTCTTT
. TRBJ2-7 . TRBV6-2/TRBV6-3 CASSPHGAGLGYEQYF TGTGCCAGCAGCCCCCATGGCGCGGGGTTGGGCTACGAGCAGTACTTC
. TRBJ1-2 TRBD1 TRBV10-3 CAARGQGASYTF TGTGCCGCCCGTGGACAGGGGGCTAGCTACACCTTC
. TRBJ1-5 TRBD1 TRBV19 CASSRRQGVGQPQHF TGTGCCAGTAGCCGAAGACAGGGGGTGGGTCAGCCCCAGCATTTT
. TRBJ1-5 TRBD1 TRBV10-3 CAIRGTGTGQPQHF TGTGCCATCAGGGGGACAGGGACTGGTCAGCCCCAGCATTTT
few TRBJ1-5 . TRBV18 CASSPPPGNQPQHF TGTGCCAGCTCACCTCCTCCGGGCAATCAGCCCCAGCATTTT
once TRBJ1-1 TRBD1 TRBV28 CASSRYFTGANTEAFF TGTGCCAGCAGTCGATACTTTACAGGGGCGAACACTGAAGCTTTCTTT
. TRBJ2-1 . TRBV5-5 CASSLAAGTYNEQFF TGTGCCAGCAGCTTGGCAGCGGGCACCTACAATGAGCAGTTCTTC
once TRBJ1-2 TRBD1 TRBV29-1 CSGRQGAGGYTF TGCAGCGGGCGACAGGGGGCAGGTGGCTACACCTTC
. TRBJ1-5 . TRBV28 CASSLYREQPQHF TGTGCCAGCAGTTTGTACAGGGAACAGCCCCAGCATTTT
. TRBJ2-5 . TRBV5-6 CASSQGFVETQYF TGTGCCAGCAGCCAGGGTTTCGTGGAGACCCAGTACTTC
. TRBJ1-2 TRBD1 TRBV5-8 CASSLTYGQGYNYGYTF TGTGCCAGCAGCTTGACTTACGGACAGGGCTATAACTATGGCTACACCTTC
. TRBJ1-5 TRBD1 TRBV9 CASSLTGTGDQPQHF TGTGCCAGCTCCCTAACCGGGACAGGGGACCAGCCCCAGCATTTT
. TRBJ2-2 . TRBV6-1 CASRRTDNTGELFF TGTGCCAGCAGAAGGACAGACAACACCGGGGAGCTGTTTTTT
. TRBJ1-6 . TRBV4-2 CASSQELQAFLPLHF TGTGCCAGCAGCCAAGAATTGCAGGCTTTCCTCCCCCTCCACTTT
. TRBJ2-7 . TRBV6-6 CASSPDGELYEQYF TGTGCCAGCAGTCCGGACGGGGAACTCTACGAGCAGTACTTC
. TRBJ1-5 . TRBV28 CASSLGRQPQHF TGTGCCAGCAGTTTGGGGCGTCAGCCCCAGCATTTT
. TRBJ2-1 . TRBV19 CASLGLGVFRSNEQFF TGTGCCAGTTTAGGTCTAGGCGTCTTTCGTAGCAATGAGCAGTTCTTC
. TRBJ1-6 . TRBV30 CAWNQNSYNSPLHF TGTGCCTGGAATCAGAACAGTTATAATTCACCCCTCCACTTT